This T cell receptor beta chain was recorded in a study of response to subunit inactivated influenza vaccine. Notes on the study in general: Researchers suggested that each seasonal influenza vaccination recruits few new T cells.

CDR3 length equals 17 residues. Germline V gene data show CDR1 as LGHNA and CDR2 as YNFKEQ. Trimming cost V 5 bases and J 2 bases, with 22 bases left between them. This clonotype came up a few times. Its antigen remains unknown. One entry per CDR3 protein results from TCRdb running MiXCR on the RT-PCR reads. The table has about 180,000 distinct CDR3 sequences, roughly 8.7% seen once. V and J are TRBV4-2 and TRBJ2-7; no firm D call. The TCR comes from a man aged 50 to 60 who received an inactivated influenza vaccine. The sample was non-naive T cells sorted from PBMCs, taken on the day of vaccination. The CDR3 reads CASSSHFQIDRPYEQYF. The DNA of the CDR3 is TGTGCCAGCAGCTCCCATTTTCAGATTGACCGTCCCTACGAGCAGTACTTC.